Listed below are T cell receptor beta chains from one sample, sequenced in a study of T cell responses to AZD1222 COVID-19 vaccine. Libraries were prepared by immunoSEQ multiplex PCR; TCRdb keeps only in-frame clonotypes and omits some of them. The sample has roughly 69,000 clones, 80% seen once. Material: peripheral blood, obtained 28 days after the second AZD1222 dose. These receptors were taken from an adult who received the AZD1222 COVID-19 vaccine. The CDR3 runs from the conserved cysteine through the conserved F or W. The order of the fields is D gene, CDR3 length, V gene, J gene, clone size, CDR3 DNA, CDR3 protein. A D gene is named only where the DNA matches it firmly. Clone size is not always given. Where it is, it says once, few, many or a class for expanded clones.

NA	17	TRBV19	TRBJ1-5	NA	TGTGCCAGCCAACAGGATCTCACTGGGAGGGGCAATCAGCCCCAGCATTTT	CASQQDLTGRGNQPQHF
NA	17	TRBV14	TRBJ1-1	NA	TGTGCCAGCAGCCCCTTAGGAACGCCGACACTGAACACTGAAGCTTTCTTT	CASSPLGTPTLNTEAFF
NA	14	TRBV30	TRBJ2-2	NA	TGTGCCTGGAGTGTGGTCATCCCCACCGGGGAGCTGTTTTTT	CAWSVVIPTGELFF
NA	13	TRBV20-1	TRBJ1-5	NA	TGCAGTGCTAGTTCAGGGGAAGATCAGCCCCAGCATTTT	CSASSGEDQPQHF
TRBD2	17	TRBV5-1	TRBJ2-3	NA	TGCGCCAGCAGCTTCACTAGCGGGGGGTTTGTAACAGATACGCAGTATTTT	CASSFTSGGFVTDTQYF
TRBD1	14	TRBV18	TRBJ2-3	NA	TGTGCCAGCTCACGGGACAGGGGAGCAGATACGCAGTATTTT	CASSRDRGADTQYF
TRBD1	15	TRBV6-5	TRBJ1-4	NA	TGTGCCAGCCGAAATACAGGGGGTGGCCCTGAAAAACTGTTTTTT	CASRNTGGGPEKLFF
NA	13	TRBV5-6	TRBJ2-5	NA	TGTGCCAGCAGCTTTGGTTTTTTAGAGACCCAGTACTTC	CASSFGFLETQYF
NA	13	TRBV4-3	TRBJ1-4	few	TGCGCCAGCAGCCAAGGGGCGGGGGAAAAACTGTTTTTT	CASSQGAGEKLFF
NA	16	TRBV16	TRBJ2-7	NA	TGTGCCAGCAGCCAGACATCCCCATTGTACTCCTACGAGCAGTACTTC	CASSQTSPLYSYEQYF
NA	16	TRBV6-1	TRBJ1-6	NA	TGTGCCAGCAGTGTTCTGCCCGACCTATCGAATTCACCCCTCCACTTT	CASSVLPDLSNSPLHF
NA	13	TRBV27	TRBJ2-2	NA	TGTGCCAGCAGTCACTTTGAAACCGGGGAGCTGTTTTTT	CASSHFETGELFF
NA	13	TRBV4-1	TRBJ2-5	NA	TGCGCCAGCAGCCCTTACACCCAAGAGACCCAGTACTTC	CASSPYTQETQYF
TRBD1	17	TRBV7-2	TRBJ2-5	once	TGTGCCAGCAGCCCCGATTCCGGGACAGGGGGCAGCGAGACCCAGTACTTC	CASSPDSGTGGSETQYF
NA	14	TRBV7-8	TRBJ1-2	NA	TGTGCCAGCAGCCTTAGACGGGAAGCGAATGGCTACACCTTC	CASSLRREANGYTF
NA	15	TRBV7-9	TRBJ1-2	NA	TGTGCCAGCAGCGGAAGGGTGTTCGGTAACTATGGCTACACCTTC	CASSGRVFGNYGYTF
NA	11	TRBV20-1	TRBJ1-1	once	TGCAGTGCTAGAGAGGGCACTGAAGCTTTCTTT	CSAREGTEAFF
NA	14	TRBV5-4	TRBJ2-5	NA	TGTGCCAGCACCTCCGTGTTCAGCGGCAAGACCCAGTACTTC	CASTSVFSGKTQYF
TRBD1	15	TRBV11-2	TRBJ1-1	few	TGTGCCAGCAGCCCGCGACAGGGTATGGGCACTGAAGCTTTCTTT	CASSPRQGMGTEAFF
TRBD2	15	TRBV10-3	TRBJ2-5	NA	TGTGCCATCAGGGCTAGCGGGGGATCTCAAGAGACCCAGTACTTC	CAIRASGGSQETQYF
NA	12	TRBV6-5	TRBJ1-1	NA	TGTGCCAGCAGTACCCCCGGGGCAGAAGCTTTCTTT	CASSTPGAEAFF
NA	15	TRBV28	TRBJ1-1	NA	TGTGCCAGCAGCCCCCCGACAGGAACGAACACTGAAGCTTTCTTT	CASSPPTGTNTEAFF
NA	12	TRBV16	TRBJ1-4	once	TGTGCCAGCAGCCCCAGCTCCTCGGGACTGTTTTTT	CASSPSSSGLFF
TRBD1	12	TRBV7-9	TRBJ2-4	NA	TGTGCCAGCAGCTTAGACAGGGGCATTCAGTACTTC	CASSLDRGIQYF
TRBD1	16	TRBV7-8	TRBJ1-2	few	TGTGCCAGCAGCTCACGGACCGGGACAGCAATCTATGGCTACACCTTC	CASSSRTGTAIYGYTF
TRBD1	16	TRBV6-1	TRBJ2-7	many	TGTGCCAGCAGTGAAGATATTTGGGACAGGGAGTACGAGCAGTACTTC	CASSEDIWDREYEQYF
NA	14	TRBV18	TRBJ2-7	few	TGTGCCAGCTCACCAATCCAGGGAGGATACGAGCAGTACTTC	CASSPIQGGYEQYF
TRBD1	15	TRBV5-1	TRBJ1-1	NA	TGCGCCAGCAGCCCAGGACAGGGTATGAACACTGAAGCTTTCTTT	CASSPGQGMNTEAFF
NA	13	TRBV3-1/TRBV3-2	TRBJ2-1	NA	TGTGCCAGCAGCCCCCCGGGGTACAATGAGCAGTTCTTC	CASSPPGYNEQFF
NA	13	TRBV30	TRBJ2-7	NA	TGTGCCTGGAGGGGCGCCCAGGGGTCTGGGCAGTACTTC	CAWRGAQGSGQYF
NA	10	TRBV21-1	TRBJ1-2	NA	TGTGCCAGCAGTCCTCGGGGCTACACCTTC	CASSPRGYTF
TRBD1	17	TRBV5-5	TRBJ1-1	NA	TGTGCCAGCAGCTTGTCACTAACCAGGGGGTGGGACACTGAAGCTTTCTTT	CASSLSLTRGWDTEAFF
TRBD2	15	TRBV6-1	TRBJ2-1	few	TGTGCCAGCAGTGAGCTAGCGGGGGCCTACAATGAGCAGTTCTTC	CASSELAGAYNEQFF
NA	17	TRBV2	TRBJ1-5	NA	TGTGCCAGCAGCGCCGGGAACGGTCTTAGGAGCAATCAGCCCCAGCATTTT	CASSAGNGLRSNQPQHF
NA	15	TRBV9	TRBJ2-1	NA	TGTGCCAGCAGCGTTTCGGCCCTAGATCGGGATGAGCAGTTCTTC	CASSVSALDRDEQFF
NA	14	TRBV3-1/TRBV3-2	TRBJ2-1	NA	TGTGCCAGCAGCCCATTAGGAGGGGCGTATGAGCAGTTCTTC	CASSPLGGAYEQFF
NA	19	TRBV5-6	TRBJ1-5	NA	TGTGCCAGCAGCTTAAAAATTTCAGGGTTTTCGTATGGCAATCAGCCCCAGCATTTT	CASSLKISGFSYGNQPQHF
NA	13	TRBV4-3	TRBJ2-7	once	TGCGCCAGCAGCCAAGATCAGGGGCGCGAGCAGTACTTC	CASSQDQGREQYF
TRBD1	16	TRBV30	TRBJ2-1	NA	TGTGCCTGGAGTGTAATATTGCGACAGGGGAGCGATGAGCAGTTCTTC	CAWSVILRQGSDEQFF
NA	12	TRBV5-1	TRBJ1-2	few	TGCGCCAGCAGCTTGGGGGCACACGGCTACACCTTC	CASSLGAHGYTF
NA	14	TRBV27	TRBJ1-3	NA	TGTGCCAGCAGTTCGTCCCTCACGCGGAACACCATATATTTT	CASSSSLTRNTIYF
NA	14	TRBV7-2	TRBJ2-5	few	TGTGCCAGCAGCTCGGGCCGCGGGTGGGAGACCCAGTACTTC	CASSSGRGWETQYF